Shown below are 20 T cell receptor beta chains from a single sample sequenced in a study of T cells in Graves' hyperthyroidism and ophthalmopathy (dated by TCRdb to the late 2010s). The protocol used for the library was multiplex PCR. TCRdb shows the sequencer as Illumina HiSeq 2000. The TCR beta CDR3 regions were amplified from RNA transcripts. The TCR CDR3 was subjected to a first round of RT-PCR using the HTBI primer set and the Qiagen OneStep RT-PCR kit. The raw public data were reprocessed by TCRdb itself: fastp quality trimming at Q25, MiXCR clonotype calling, in-frame beta chains only. Each CDR3 protein appears once, grouped with its most common genes and DNA. The sample table lists 340,000 or so distinct CDR3 sequences, around 23% of them with a count of one. In total, the top ten clones hold over 45% of the sample. The sample consisted of blood. All receptors come from a woman aged 45-65 years with Graves' hyperthyroidism.

There are many counts of this clonotype. CDR3 coding DNA: TGTGCCAGCAGTGTAGAGACAGGGGGCGAGCAGTACTTC. Residues: CASSVETGGEQYF. The gene calls are TRBV2 and TRBJ2-7, with 9 bases identical to TRBD1. Germline lookup yields CDR1 SNHLY and CDR2 FYNNEI. CDR3 length equals 13 residues. V was clipped by 4 bases and J by 6 bases; unmatched bases: 4.

This chain uses TRBV11-3 with TRBJ2-5, with D hard to call. Between the trimmed V and J ends, which lost 0 bases and 0 bases, there was a span of 5 bases. CDR3 length: 14 amino acids. From germline, CDR1 is SGHNT and CDR2 YENEEA. CDR3: CASSLDKYQETQYF. DNA of the CDR3: TGTGCCAGCAGCTTAGACAAGTACCAAGAGACCCAGTACTTC.

This clonotype appeared once. This chain connects TRBV20-1 to TRBJ2-1; D possibly matches TRBD1 or TRBD2 (5 bases each). Germline V gives CDR1 DFQATT, CDR2 SNEGSKA (reference sequence). The CDR3 consists of 12 residues. Between the trimmed V and J ends, which lost 6 bases and 8 bases, there was a span of 14 bases. CDR3: CSAGARGDEQFF. DNA of the CDR3: TGCAGTGCGGGCGCTAGGGGAGATGAGCAGTTCTTC.

Notes on this clonotype: A read error may be the cause here, since a much bigger clone is one base away. The genes are TRBV20-1 and TRBJ2-7; D possibly corresponds to TRBD2 (5 bases). The CDR3 runs to 14 residues. In germline, CDR1 is DFQATT, CDR2 SNEGSKA (reference sequence). The CDR3 DNA reads TGCAGTACTAGAAAAACCGGGAAATCCTACGAGCAGTACTTC. Protein product: CSTRKTGKSYEQYF.

This clonotype has ten or more counts. This chain links TRBV3-1 with TRBJ1-1, with TRBD1 identical over 7 bases. The CDR3 covers 15 residues. Germline V gene lookup returns CDR1 LGHDT and CDR2 YNNKEL (reference sequence). V shed 4 bases and J 2 bases; nucleotides not matched to a gene: 7. The CDR3 DNA is TGTGCCAGCAGCCGAGCTAACAGGGGAAACACTGAAGCTTTCTTT. Amino acids: CASSRANRGNTEAFF.

This clonotype was recorded at least ten times. This chain links TRBV5-1 with TRBJ2-4, with D perhaps TRBD1 or TRBD2 (5 bases each). The CDR3 runs 13 residues. V lost 2 bases and J 8 bases, leaving 11 bases between the germline ends. Germline lookup yields CDR1 SGHRS and CDR2 YFSETQ. CDR3 loop: CASSLQEADIQYF. In DNA form, the CDR3 reads TGCGCCAGCAGCTTACAGGAGGCGGACATTCAGTACTTC.

The table lists this clonotype with many counts. The chain links TRBV27 to TRBJ2-2; D possibly corresponds to TRBD2 (6 bases). Germline CDR1 reads MNHEY; CDR2 reads SMNVEV (reference sequence). Trimming left V 4 bases short and J 6 bases short, with 15 bases between. The CDR3 sequence is 15 residues long. The CDR3 sequence: CASSSPGRGSGELFF. The CDR3 DNA reads TGTGCCAGCAGTTCGCCGGGACGGGGGTCCGGGGAGCTGTTTTTT.

The chain combines TRBV18 with TRBJ1-1, with D possibly matching TRBD1 (6 bases). Germline V lookup: CDR1 KGHSH, CDR2 LQKENI. Trimming cost V 9 bases and J 2 bases, with 28 bases left between them. The CDR3 length is 18 residues. The CDR3 spells CASRGPGHLRHVNTEAFF. The CDR3, as DNA: TGTGCCAGTCGGGGTCCGGGACATTTAAGACATGTCAACACTGAAGCTTTCTTT. Filled out from reference TRBV18 and TRBJ1-1, the complete variable domain reads NAGVMQNPRHLVRRRGQEARLRCSPMKGHSHVYWYRQLPEEGLKFMVYLQKENIIDESGMPKERFSAEFPKEGPSILRIQQVVRGDSAAYFCASRGPGHLRHVNTEAFFGQGTRLTVV.

The rearrangement links TRBV29-1 to TRBJ2-7; either TRBD1 or TRBD2 may supply D (5 bases each). Trimming removed 7 bases at V and 7 bases at J, with 14 bases between. The germline V gene has CDR1 SQVTM and CDR2 ANQGSEA. The CDR3 has 11 residues. The CDR3 reads CSGGNFNEQYF. In nucleotides, the CDR3 is TGCAGCGGGGGGAATTTCAATGAGCAGTACTTC.

This clonotype was seen repeatedly, ten times or more. The chain joins TRBV5-1 to TRBJ2-3; 11 bases fit TRBD2. The CDR3 is 18 amino acids. Germline V CDR1 and CDR2: SGHRS, YFSETQ. V trimming: 0 bases; J trimming: 1 base; junction bases outside the gene matches: 7. The DNA for the CDR3 is TGCGCCAGCAGCTTGGCCCCTACTAGCGGGAGCGGCACAGATACGCAGTATTTT. The encoded protein is CASSLAPTSGSGTDTQYF.

The chain couples TRBV12-3 or TRBV12-4 to TRBJ1-6, with TRBD1 matching 11 bases. V lost 5 bases, J lost 14 bases, and 8 bases stayed unmatched. The CDR3 sequence is 14 residues long. The CDR3 sequence: CASSRTGGLGTLHF. CDR3 coding DNA: TGTGCCAGCAGTCGGACAGGGGGCCTAGGAACCCTCCACTTT.

This clonotype was counted at least ten times. The chain has TRBV10-3 and TRBJ2-1, with 7 bases fitting TRBD1. Trimming at V came to 6 bases and at J to 9 bases, leaving 8 bases not matched to a gene. The CDR3 loop spans 13 amino acids. CDR1 and CDR2 (germline): ENHRY, SYGVKD. The CDR3 is CAIRLTGQGEQFF. CDR3 DNA: TGTGCCATCAGGCTGACAGGGCAAGGTGAGCAGTTCTTC.

The chain has TRBV11-2 and TRBJ2-7, with 8 bases that match TRBD1. This CDR3 is 14 amino acids long. Germline-derived CDR1 and CDR2 are SGHAT and FQNNGV. V was clipped by 3 bases and J by 8 bases; unmatched bases: 9. CDR3 nucleotide sequence: TGTGCCAGCAGCTTGTTCGGACAGGGAGGCAAGCAGTACTTC. It codes for CASSLFGQGGKQYF.

This clonotype was observed many times. V usage is TRBV2 and J usage is TRBJ1-1; TRBD1 aligns across 7 bases. Germline values: CDR1 SNHLY, CDR2 FYNNEI. CDR3 length: 16 amino acids. After removal of 0 bases from V and 3 bases from J, the junction contained 7 bases not matched to a gene. CDR3: CASSEALDREDTEAFF. In DNA, the CDR3 is TGTGCCAGCAGTGAAGCGCTTGACAGGGAGGACACTGAAGCTTTCTTT.

There are many counts of this clonotype. The rearrangement joins TRBV2 to TRBJ2-2, with 7 bases aligning to TRBD2. The germline gives CDR1 SNHLY, CDR2 FYNNEI. V trimming: 2 bases; J trimming: 7 bases; junction bases outside the gene matches: 7. The CDR3 is 15 residues long. CDR3 loop: CASSEFGREGGELFF. CDR3 nucleotides: TGTGCCAGCAGTGAATTTGGCAGGGAGGGCGGGGAGCTGTTTTTT.

In its sample, this clonotype was seen many times. V and J are TRBV28 and TRBJ2-5, with D perhaps given as TRBD1 or TRBD2 (5 bases each). Germline lookup yields CDR1 MDHEN and CDR2 SYDVKM. V gave up 6 bases and J gave up 5 bases, with 19 bases separating them. CDR3 length: 15 residues. This CDR3 is CASRVRLGRRETQYF. CDR3 nucleotide sequence: TGTGCCAGCAGAGTTAGGTTGGGGCGGAGGGAGACCCAGTACTTC.

This clonotype was picked up a small number of times. This chain connects TRBV7-6 to TRBJ1-1, with a tentative D call TRBD1 (5 bases). The germline gives CDR1 SGHVS, CDR2 FNYEAQ. Deletions cut 4 bases from V and 0 bases from J, with 18 bases between. This CDR3 is built from 17 residues. This CDR3 reads CASSSTRDGPMNTEAFF. The CDR3 DNA follows: TGTGCCAGCAGCTCTACCCGGGACGGACCAATGAACACTGAAGCTTTCTTT.

The chain combines TRBV2 with TRBJ2-7; possible D gene TRBD2, 6 bases. V shed 4 bases and J shed 2 bases, with 12 bases lying between them. The length of the CDR3 is 14 residues. From germline, CDR1 is SNHLY and CDR2 FYNNEI. The CDR3 sequence is CASSGASGPYEQYF. CDR3 in DNA: TGTGCCAGCAGTGGGGCCAGCGGGCCCTACGAGCAGTACTTC.

This clonotype was seen only once. The J gene is TRBJ2-1, the V gene TRBV2; 10 bases line up with TRBD2. Germline V gene lookup returns CDR1 SNHLY and CDR2 FYNNEI. The CDR3 spans 15 residues. After removal of 3 bases from V and 8 bases from J, the junction contained 7 bases not matched to a gene. The CDR3 DNA sequence: TGTGCCAGCAGTGATCGAGCTAGCGGGAGTGATGAGCAGTTCTTC. Its protein is CASSDRASGSDEQFF.

This clonotype was observed at least ten times. The rearrangement joins TRBV6-5 to TRBJ2-7; 8 positions match TRBD1. Trimming at V came to 2 bases and at J to 4 bases, leaving 7 bases not matched to a gene. The CDR3 sequence is 15 residues long. CDR1 and CDR2 (germline): MNHEY, SVGAGI. Here the CDR3 reads CASSYRTGLSYEQYF. CDR3 DNA sequence: TGTGCCAGCAGTTACAGGACAGGGTTGTCATACGAGCAGTACTTC.